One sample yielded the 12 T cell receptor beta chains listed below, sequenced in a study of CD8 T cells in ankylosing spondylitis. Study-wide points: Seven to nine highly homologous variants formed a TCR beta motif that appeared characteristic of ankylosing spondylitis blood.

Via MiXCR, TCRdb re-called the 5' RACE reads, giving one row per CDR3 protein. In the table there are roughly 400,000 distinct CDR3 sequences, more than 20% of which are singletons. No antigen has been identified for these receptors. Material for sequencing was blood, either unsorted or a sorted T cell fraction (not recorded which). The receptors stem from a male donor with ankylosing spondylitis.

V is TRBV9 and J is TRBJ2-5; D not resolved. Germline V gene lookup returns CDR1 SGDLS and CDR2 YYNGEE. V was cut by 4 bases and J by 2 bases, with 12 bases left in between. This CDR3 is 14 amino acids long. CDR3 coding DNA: TGTGCCAGCAGCCAAAGGTCGGCACAAGAGACCCAGTACTTC. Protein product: CASSQRSAQETQYF.

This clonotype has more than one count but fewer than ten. CDR3 bases: TGTGCCAGCAGGCCAGGACTAGCGGGAGCCTCTGGGGCCAACGTCCTGACTTTC. Translation: CASRPGLAGASGANVLTF. The J gene is TRBJ2-6, the V gene TRBV11-1, with TRBD2 identical over 13 bases. The CDR3 runs 18 residues. Germline CDR1 and CDR2: SGHAT and FQDESV (reference sequence). V lost 6 bases, J lost 0 bases, and 5 bases stayed unmatched.

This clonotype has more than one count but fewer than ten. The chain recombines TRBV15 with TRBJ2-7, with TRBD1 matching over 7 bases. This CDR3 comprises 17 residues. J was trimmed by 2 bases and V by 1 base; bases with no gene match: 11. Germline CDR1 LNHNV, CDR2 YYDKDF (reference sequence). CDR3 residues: CATSRANRDSLTYEQYF. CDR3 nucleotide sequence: TGTGCCACCAGCAGAGCTAACCGGGACAGCCTCACCTACGAGCAGTACTTC.

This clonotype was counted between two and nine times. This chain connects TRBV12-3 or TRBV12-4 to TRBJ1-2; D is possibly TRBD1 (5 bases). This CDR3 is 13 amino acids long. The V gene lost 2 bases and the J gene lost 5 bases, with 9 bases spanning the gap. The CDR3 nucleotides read TGTGCCAGCAGTTTAAGGGGAGTTTATGGCTACACCTTC. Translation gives CASSLRGVYGYTF.

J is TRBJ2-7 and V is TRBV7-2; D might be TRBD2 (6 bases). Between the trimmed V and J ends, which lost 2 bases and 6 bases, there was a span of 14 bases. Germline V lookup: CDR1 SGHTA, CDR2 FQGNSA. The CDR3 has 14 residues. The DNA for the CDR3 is TGTGCCAGCAGCTTACTAGGCGGGAAGGGCGAGCAGTACTTC. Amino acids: CASSLLGGKGEQYF.

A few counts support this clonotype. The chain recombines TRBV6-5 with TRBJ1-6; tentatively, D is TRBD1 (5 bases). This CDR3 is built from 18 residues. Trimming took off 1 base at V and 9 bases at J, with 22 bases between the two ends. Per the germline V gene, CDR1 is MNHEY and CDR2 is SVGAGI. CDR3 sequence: CASSYLQPGHSRVSPLHF. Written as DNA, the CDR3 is TGTGCCAGCAGTTACTTACAGCCAGGGCACTCCCGGGTTTCACCCCTCCACTTT.

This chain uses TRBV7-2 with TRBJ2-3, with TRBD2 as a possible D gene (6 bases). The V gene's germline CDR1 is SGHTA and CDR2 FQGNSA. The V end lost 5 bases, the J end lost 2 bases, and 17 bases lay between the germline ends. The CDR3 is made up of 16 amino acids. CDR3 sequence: CASSQRDLRTTDTQYF. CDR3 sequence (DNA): TGTGCCAGCAGCCAACGGGACTTGCGGACCACAGATACGCAGTATTTT.

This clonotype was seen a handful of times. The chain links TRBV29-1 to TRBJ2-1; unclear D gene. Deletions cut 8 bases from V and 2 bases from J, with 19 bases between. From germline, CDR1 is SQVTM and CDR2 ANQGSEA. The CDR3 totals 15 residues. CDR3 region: CSSKSQVGTYNEQFF. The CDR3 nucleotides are TGCAGCTCCAAGTCGCAGGTTGGGACCTACAATGAGCAGTTCTTC.

CDR3 in amino acids: CSARPQGAGANVLTF. Written as DNA, the CDR3 is TGCAGTGCCCGACCTCAGGGAGCTGGGGCCAACGTCCTGACTTTC. The J gene is TRBJ2-6, the V gene TRBV20-1; D possibly matches TRBD1 or TRBD2 (5 bases each). Germline-derived CDR1 and CDR2 are DFQATT and SNEGSKA (reference sequence). The CDR3 consists of 15 residues. Trimming shortened V by 6 bases and J by 2 bases, and 14 bases separated the two germline ends.

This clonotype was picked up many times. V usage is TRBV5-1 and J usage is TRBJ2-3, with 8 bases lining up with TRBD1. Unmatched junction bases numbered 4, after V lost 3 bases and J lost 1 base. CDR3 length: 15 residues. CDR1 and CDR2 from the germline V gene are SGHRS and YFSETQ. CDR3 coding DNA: TGCGCCAGCAGCTCATCCAGGGGGCGCACAGATACGCAGTATTTT. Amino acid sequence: CASSSSRGRTDTQYF.

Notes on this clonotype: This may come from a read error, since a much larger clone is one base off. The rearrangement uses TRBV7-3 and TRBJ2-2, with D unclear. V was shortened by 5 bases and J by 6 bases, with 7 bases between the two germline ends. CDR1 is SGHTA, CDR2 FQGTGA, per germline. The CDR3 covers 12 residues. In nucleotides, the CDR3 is TGTGCCAGCAGCGTCCGGTCCGGGGAGCTGTTTTTT. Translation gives CASSVRSGELFF.

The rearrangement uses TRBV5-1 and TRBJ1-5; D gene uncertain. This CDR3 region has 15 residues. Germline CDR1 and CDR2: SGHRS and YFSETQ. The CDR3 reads CISSLSWGGNQPQHF. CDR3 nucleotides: TGCATCAGCAGCTTGAGTTGGGGAGGCAATCAGCCCCAGCATTTT.